The 22 T cell receptor beta chains given below trace back to one sample, sequenced in a study of regulatory T cells in long-lasting Graves disease. According to the study, TCR beta libraries were built with iRepertoire HTBI primers and CDR3-region Arm-PCR. TCRdb reanalysed the multiplex PCR reads using MiXCR and keeps one entry per CDR3 protein. The profile shows hundreds of thousands of distinct CDR3 sequences, around 12% of them singletons. The sample's time point: newly diagnosed GD, antithyroid drugs for less than 3 months. Construction of the TCR library relied on RNA isolated from PBMCs. The same sample was also studied in work on T cells in Graves' hyperthyroidism and ophthalmopathy.

This specimen consisted of peripheral blood mononuclear cells (PBMCs), obtained at new diagnosis, from a patient treated with antithyroid drugs. Receptors originate from a woman in her twenties or thirties with Graves disease.

This rearrangement joins TRBV2 to TRBJ1-2, with 7 bases fitting TRBD1. The J segment lost 7 bases and the V segment lost 7 bases, leaving 9 bases of the junction unmatched. The CDR3 spans 13 residues. Germline CDR1 is SNHLY and CDR2 is FYNNEI. For the CDR3, the DNA is TGTGCCAGCATACGACAGGGAGGTTTTGGCTACACCTTC. This encodes CASIRQGGFGYTF.

This clonotype was counted a few times. This chain links TRBV18 with TRBJ2-1, with 10 nucleotides matching TRBD1. The CDR3 consists of 16 residues. Germline trimming cut 0 bases from V and 4 bases from J; bases unmatched to any gene: 3. Germline-derived CDR1 and CDR2 are KGHSH and LQKENI. The CDR3 sequence is CASSPPDRGPYNEQFF. The CDR3 region has the DNA TGTGCCAGCTCACCACCCGACAGGGGGCCTTACAATGAGCAGTTCTTC.

This clonotype was seen many times. The chain is built from TRBV7-9 and TRBJ2-3; D gene unclear. Trimming took off 5 bases at V and 3 bases at J, with 9 bases between the two ends. CDR1 SEHNR and CDR2 FQNEAQ come from the germline V gene (reference sequence). CDR3 length: 13 amino acids. CDR3 amino acids: CASSEGRTDTQYF. The CDR3, as DNA: TGTGCCAGCAGCGAAGGACGGACAGATACGCAGTATTTT.

This sequence joins TRBV19 and TRBJ2-2; D uncertain. The CDR3 consists of 15 residues. Trimming left V 4 bases short and J 0 bases short, with 9 bases between. CDR1 and CDR2 (germline): LNHDA, SQIVND (reference sequence). CDR3 protein: CASSTLDSNTGELFF. CDR3 coding DNA: TGTGCCAGTAGTACTTTAGATTCGAACACCGGGGAGCTGTTTTTT.

In nucleotides, the CDR3 is TGCGCCAGCAGCCACCCACAGGGGCGACACACTGAAGCTTTCTTT. It translates to CASSHPQGRHTEAFF. V and J are TRBV4-1 and TRBJ1-1; 7 bases are shared with TRBD1. This CDR3 has 15 amino acids. The trim removed 3 bases at V and 3 bases at J, leaving 7 bases unmatched. Germline V CDR1 and CDR2: MGHRA, YSYEKL.

This clonotype was recorded at least ten times. The chain links TRBV20-1 to TRBJ2-7; D gene unclear. This CDR3 comprises 15 residues. In germline, CDR1 is DFQATT, CDR2 SNEGSKA (reference sequence). Trimming removed 0 bases at V and 0 bases at J, with 12 bases between. CDR3 protein: CSARDPFLSSYEQYF. In nucleotides, the CDR3 is TGCAGTGCTAGAGATCCTTTCCTGAGCTCCTACGAGCAGTACTTC.

This rearrangement joins TRBV20-1 to TRBJ2-5; D is possibly TRBD1 (5 bases). Trimming pared 3 bases from V and 1 base from J, leaving 12 bases between. CDR3 size: 14 residues. Germline-derived CDR1 and CDR2 are DFQATT and SNEGSKA (reference sequence). The CDR3 bases are TGCAGTGCTAGGCGGACACCCACCCAAGAGACCCAGTACTTC. This gives the protein CSARRTPTQETQYF.

Note on this clonotype: The missing conserved phenylalanine or tryptophan at the end of this CDR3 makes a read error likely. The CDR3 spells CASSLGAYGYTL. Here the CDR3 DNA reads TGTGCCAGCAGCTTAGGGGCCTATGGCTACACCTTA. This chain joins TRBV11-3 and TRBJ1-2; the D is unclear. Germline V gene lookup returns CDR1 SGHNT and CDR2 YENEEA. The CDR3 consists of 12 residues. V lost 1 base to trimming and J lost 4 bases, with 4 bases between them.

The rearrangement joins TRBV20-1 to TRBJ2-3, with a possible D match to TRBD1 (6 bases). CDR3 length: 12 residues. The V gene lost 5 bases and the J gene lost 4 bases, with 10 bases spanning the gap. CDR1 is DFQATT and CDR2 is SNEGSKA in the germline V gene (reference sequence). CDR3 loop: CSAEGGPDTQYF. DNA for the CDR3: TGCAGTGCTGAAGGGGGACCAGATACGCAGTATTTT.

This clonotype was counted at least ten times. The V gene is TRBV27, the J gene TRBJ2-7; D might be TRBD2 (6 bases). The CDR3 length is 13 residues. Trimming shortened V by 5 bases and J by 5 bases, and 13 bases separated the two germline ends. Germline V gene sequence: CDR1 MNHEY, CDR2 SMNVEV (reference sequence). The CDR3 loop reads CASSPTTSDEQYF. The CDR3 DNA is TGTGCCAGCAGTCCGACGACTAGTGACGAGCAGTACTTC.

The chain carries TRBV7-9 and TRBJ2-1; TRBD1 or TRBD2 may be the D gene (5 bases each). The germline V gene encodes CDR1 SEHNR and CDR2 FQNEAQ (reference sequence). V was cut by 5 bases and J by 6 bases, with 20 bases left in between. This CDR3 is 16 amino acids long. The CDR3 here is CASSRGFGTELNEQFF. DNA for the CDR3: TGTGCCAGCAGCCGGGGATTCGGGACCGAGCTCAATGAGCAGTTCTTC.

This clonotype was detected a few times. The V call is TRBV9, the J call TRBJ2-3; D possibly corresponds to TRBD2 (5 bases). The V gene lost 1 base and the J gene lost 0 bases, with 15 bases spanning the gap. The V gene's germline CDR1 is SGDLS and CDR2 YYNGEE. CDR3 size: 17 residues. The CDR3 nucleotides are TGTGCCAGCAGCGTATATGGGCTAGCAGCTAGCACAGATACGCAGTATTTT. Translated: CASSVYGLAASTDTQYF.

The table lists this clonotype with many counts. The V call is TRBV5-4, the J call TRBJ2-5; D remains ambiguous. Germline CDR1 SGHNT, CDR2 YYREEE (reference sequence). The V gene lost 2 bases and the J gene lost 0 bases, with 8 bases spanning the gap. CDR3 length equals 14 residues. CDR3 nucleotides: TGTGCCAGCAGCTTCCTATCTGACCAAGAGACCCAGTACTTC. Its protein product is CASSFLSDQETQYF.

This clonotype was detected ten times or more. The chain joins TRBV7-2 to TRBJ2-7; D not resolved. The ends were cut back, 5 bases at V and 8 bases at J, with 10 bases in the middle. CDR1 SGHTA and CDR2 FQGNSA come from the germline V gene. The CDR3 sequence is 11 residues long. The CDR3 here is CASSRTTKQYF. The CDR3 DNA sequence: TGTGCCAGCAGCCGCACCACAAAGCAGTACTTC.

This clonotype was detected a few times. J is TRBJ2-2 and V is TRBV19; D is ambiguous. CDR1 is LNHDA, CDR2 SQIVND, per germline (reference sequence). Trimming removed 7 bases from V and 5 bases from J, with 17 bases in between. The CDR3 is 15 amino acids. CDR3 sequence: CASTDGRWNTGELFF. The CDR3 nucleotides read TGTGCCAGTACGGACGGTCGCTGGAATACCGGGGAGCTGTTTTTT.

The table lists this clonotype with many counts. The chain links TRBV7-8 to TRBJ2-3; 10 bases are shared with TRBD2. Germline CDR1 and CDR2: SGHVS and FQNEAQ. J gave up 1 base and V 2 bases, and 6 bases lay outside the gene matches. The CDR3 loop spans 17 amino acids. The CDR3 DNA sequence: TGTGCCAGCAGCTTATTCGGGCTAGCGGGAGGCACAGATACGCAGTATTTT. This translates into CASSLFGLAGGTDTQYF.

This clonotype has a handful of counts. The chain uses TRBV6-1 and TRBJ1-2; D unresolved. V was clipped by 4 bases and J by 4 bases, with 7 bases between them. The CDR3 loop spans 12 amino acids. Germline V lookup: CDR1 MNHNS, CDR2 SASEGT. This chain's CDR3 is CASSVQSYGYTF. In DNA, the CDR3 is TGTGCCAGCAGTGTGCAGTCCTATGGCTACACCTTC.

This rearrangement joins TRBV20-1 to TRBJ2-1, with 9 bases fitting TRBD2. The germline V gene has CDR1 DFQATT and CDR2 SNEGSKA (reference sequence). V lost 0 bases and J lost 3; bases outside the gene matches: 3. The CDR3 is made up of 15 amino acids. The CDR3 here is CSAREGLANYNEQFF. Written as DNA, the CDR3 is TGCAGTGCTAGAGAGGGACTAGCAAACTACAATGAGCAGTTCTTC.

This clonotype has at least ten counts. This chain uses TRBV11-2 with TRBJ1-4; D gene ambiguous. The CDR3 has 14 amino acids. Deletions cut 2 bases from V and 5 bases from J, with 9 bases between. CDR1 and CDR2 (germline): SGHAT, FQNNGV. The CDR3 region has the DNA TGTGCCAGCAGCTTATGGGCTCTGAATGAAAAACTGTTTTTT. Translation gives CASSLWALNEKLFF.

The chain combines TRBV4-3 with TRBJ2-7, with 7 positions matching TRBD1. Germline values: CDR1 LGHNA, CDR2 YSLEER. This CDR3 contains 15 residues. V trimming: 4 bases; J trimming: 1 base; junction bases outside the gene matches: 7. The CDR3 loop is CASSRSQTGSYEQYF. The CDR3 DNA follows: TGCGCCAGCAGCCGAAGCCAGACAGGGTCCTACGAGCAGTACTTC.

This clonotype came up many times. The V call is TRBV7-8, the J call TRBJ1-1; tentatively, D is TRBD1 (6 bases). CDR1 is SGHVS and CDR2 is FQNEAQ in the germline V gene. Between the trimmed V and J ends, which lost 4 bases and 1 base, there was a span of 10 bases. This CDR3 contains 14 residues. The DNA for the CDR3 is TGTGCCAGCAGCTCCCAACAGGGGAACACTGAAGCTTTCTTT. Translating it yields CASSSQQGNTEAFF.

This chain uses TRBV29-1 with TRBJ2-7, with no clear D. The CDR3 has 12 amino acids. The V gene lost 2 bases and the J gene lost 1 base, with 6 bases spanning the gap. Germline-derived CDR1 and CDR2 are SQVTM and ANQGSEA. The CDR3: CSVENLSYEQYF. The CDR3 bases are TGCAGCGTTGAAAACCTGTCCTACGAGCAGTACTTC.